The clone carrying this T cell receptor (beta chain) occurred a few times. Produced via immunoSEQ multiplex PCR; TCRdb's table is partial and in-frame only. The table includes roughly 100,000 clones, about four fifths detected once. These data originate in a study of blood T cell repertoires in COVID-19. Overall study context: In each case, the material was cDNA or gDNA derived from T cells, B-cell-depleted T cells, or PBMCs.

Between the trimmed V and J ends, which lost 4 bases and 5 bases, there was a span of 6 bases. The CDR3 runs to 11 residues. Per germline, CDR1 SEHNR and CDR2 FQNEAQ (reference sequence). Sequenced sample: peripheral blood. This rearrangement joins TRBV7-9 to TRBJ2-7; D gene ambiguous. The receptor comes from an elderly man with acute or convalescent COVID-19. CDR3 region: CASSYLDEQYF. For the CDR3, the DNA is TGTGCCAGCAGCTACTTAGACGAGCAGTACTTC.